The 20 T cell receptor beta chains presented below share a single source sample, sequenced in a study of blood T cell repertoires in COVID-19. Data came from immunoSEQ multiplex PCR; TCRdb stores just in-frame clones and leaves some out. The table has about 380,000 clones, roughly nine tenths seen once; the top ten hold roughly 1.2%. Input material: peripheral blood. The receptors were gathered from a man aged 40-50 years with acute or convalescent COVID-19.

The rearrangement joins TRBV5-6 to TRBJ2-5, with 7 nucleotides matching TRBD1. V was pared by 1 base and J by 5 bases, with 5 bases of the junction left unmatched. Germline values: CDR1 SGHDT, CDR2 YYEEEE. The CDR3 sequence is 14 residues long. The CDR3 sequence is CASSLNPGGETQYF. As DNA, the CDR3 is TGTGCCAGCAGCTTGAACCCAGGGGGTGAGACCCAGTACTTC.

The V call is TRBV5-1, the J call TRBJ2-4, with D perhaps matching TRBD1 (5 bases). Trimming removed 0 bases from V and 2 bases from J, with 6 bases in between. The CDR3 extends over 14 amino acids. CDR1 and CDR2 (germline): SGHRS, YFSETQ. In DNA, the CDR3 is TGCGCCAGCAGCTTGGCAGGGTCCAAAAACATTCAGTACTTC. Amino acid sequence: CASSLAGSKNIQYF.

CDR3 DNA: TGTGCCATCAGTGTGGACAGTGGCTATGGCTACACCTTC. This encodes CAISVDSGYGYTF. The V call is TRBV10-3, the J call TRBJ1-2; D is possibly TRBD1 (6 bases). Per germline, CDR1 ENHRY and CDR2 SYGVKD. The CDR3 consists of 13 residues. The V end lost 4 bases, the J end lost 4 bases, and 10 bases lay between the germline ends.

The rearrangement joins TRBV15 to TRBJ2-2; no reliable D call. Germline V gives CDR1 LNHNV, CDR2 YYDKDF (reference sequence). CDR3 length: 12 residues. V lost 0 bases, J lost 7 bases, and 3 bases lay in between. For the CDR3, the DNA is TGTGCCACCAGCAGAGATATCGGGGAGCTGTTTTTT. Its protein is CATSRDIGELFF.

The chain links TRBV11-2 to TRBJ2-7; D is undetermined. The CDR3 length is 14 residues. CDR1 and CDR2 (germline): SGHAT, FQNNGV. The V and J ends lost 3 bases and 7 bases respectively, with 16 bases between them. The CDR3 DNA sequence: TGTGCCAGCAGCTTCCCCCCTGATCTAGGAGAGCAGTACTTC. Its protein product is CASSFPPDLGEQYF.

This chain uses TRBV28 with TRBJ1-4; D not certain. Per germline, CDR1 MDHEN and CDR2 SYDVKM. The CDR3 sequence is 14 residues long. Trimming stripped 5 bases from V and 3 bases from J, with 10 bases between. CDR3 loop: CASSPVGANEKLFF. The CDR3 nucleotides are TGTGCCAGCAGTCCGGTCGGGGCTAATGAAAAACTGTTTTTT.

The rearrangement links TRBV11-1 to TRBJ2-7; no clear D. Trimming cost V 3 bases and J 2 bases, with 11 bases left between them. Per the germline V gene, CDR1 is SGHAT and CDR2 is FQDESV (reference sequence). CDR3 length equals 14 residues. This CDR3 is CASSFRHSPYEQYF. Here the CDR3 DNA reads TGTGCCAGCAGCTTCCGGCACAGCCCCTACGAGCAGTACTTC.

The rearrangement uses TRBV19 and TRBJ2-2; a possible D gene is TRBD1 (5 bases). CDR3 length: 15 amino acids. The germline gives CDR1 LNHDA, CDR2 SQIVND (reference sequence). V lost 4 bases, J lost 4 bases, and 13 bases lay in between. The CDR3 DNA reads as TGTGCCAGTAGTACCCAGACAGAAAGCACCGGGGAGCTGTTTTTT. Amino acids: CASSTQTESTGELFF.

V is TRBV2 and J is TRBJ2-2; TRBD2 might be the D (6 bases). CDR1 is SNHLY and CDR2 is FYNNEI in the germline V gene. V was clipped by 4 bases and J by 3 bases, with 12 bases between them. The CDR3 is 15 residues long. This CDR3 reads CASSVSSAHTGELFF. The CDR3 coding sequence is TGTGCCAGCAGTGTATCTAGCGCTCACACCGGGGAGCTGTTTTTT.

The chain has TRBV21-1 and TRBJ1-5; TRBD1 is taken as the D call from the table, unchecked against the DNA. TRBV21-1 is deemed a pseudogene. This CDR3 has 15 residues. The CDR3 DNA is TGTGCCACCTCGACAGACGTTGCGAGCAATCAGCCCCAGCATTTT. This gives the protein CATSTDVASNQPQHF.

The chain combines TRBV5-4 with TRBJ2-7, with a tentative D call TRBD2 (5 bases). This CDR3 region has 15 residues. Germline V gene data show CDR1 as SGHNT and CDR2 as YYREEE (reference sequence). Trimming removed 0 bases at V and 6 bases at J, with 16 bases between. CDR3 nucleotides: TGTGCCAGCAGCTTGGGGTCTGGACCGGAGGCCGAGCAGTACTTC. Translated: CASSLGSGPEAEQYF.

This CDR3 is CASSVSGQTGNTIYF. The CDR3 region has the DNA TGTGCCAGTAGTGTATCAGGGCAGACTGGAAACACCATATATTTT. The chain has TRBV19 and TRBJ1-3; D may be TRBD1 (5 bases). The CDR3 contains 15 residues. The V and J ends lost 5 bases and 2 bases respectively, with 13 bases between them. Germline CDR1 and CDR2: LNHDA and SQIVND (reference sequence). Using reference TRBV19 and TRBJ1-3 for the parts outside the CDR3, the full variable domain is DGGITQSPKYLFRKEGQNVTLSCEQNLNHDAMYWYRQDPGQGLRLIYYSQIVNDFQKGDIAEGYSVSREKKESFPLTVTSAQKNPTAFYLCASSVSGQTGNTIYFGEGSWLTVV.

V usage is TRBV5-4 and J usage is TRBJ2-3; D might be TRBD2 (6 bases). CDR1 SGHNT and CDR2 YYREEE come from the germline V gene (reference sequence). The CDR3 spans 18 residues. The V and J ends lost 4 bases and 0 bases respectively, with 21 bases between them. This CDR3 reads CASSVQPGDYFSTDTQYF. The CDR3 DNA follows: TGTGCCAGCAGCGTTCAACCGGGAGATTACTTTAGCACAGATACGCAGTATTTT. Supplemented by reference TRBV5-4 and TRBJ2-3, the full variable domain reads ETGVTQSPTHLIKTRGQQVTLRCSSQSGHNTVSWYQQALGQGPQFIFQYYREEENGRGNFPPRFSGLQFPNYSSELNVNALELDDSALYLCASSVQPGDYFSTDTQYFGPGTRLTVL.

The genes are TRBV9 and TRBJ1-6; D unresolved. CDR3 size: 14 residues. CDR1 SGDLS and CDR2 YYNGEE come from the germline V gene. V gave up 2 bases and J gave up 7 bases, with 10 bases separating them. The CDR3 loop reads CASSVRGLNSPLHF. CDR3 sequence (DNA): TGTGCCAGCAGCGTCCGAGGGTTGAATTCACCCCTCCACTTT.

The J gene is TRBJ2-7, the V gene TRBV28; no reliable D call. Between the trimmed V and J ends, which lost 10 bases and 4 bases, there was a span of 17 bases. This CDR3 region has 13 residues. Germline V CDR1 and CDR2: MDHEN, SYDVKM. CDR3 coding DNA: TGTGCCACTATTGGCAGGCCCTCTTACGAGCAGTACTTC. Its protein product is CATIGRPSYEQYF.

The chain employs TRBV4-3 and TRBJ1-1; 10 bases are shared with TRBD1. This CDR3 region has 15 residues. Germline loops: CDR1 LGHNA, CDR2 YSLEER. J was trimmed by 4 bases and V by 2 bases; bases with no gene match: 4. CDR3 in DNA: TGCGCCAGCAGCCAAAGGACAGGGGGTCCCACTGAAGCTTTCTTT. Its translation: CASSQRTGGPTEAFF.

CDR3 DNA: TGTGCCAGCAGTTCCGGGACAGGGGGCGGTCAGCCCCAGCATTTT. It codes for CASSSGTGGGQPQHF. The chain carries TRBV27 and TRBJ1-5, with 12 bases that match TRBD1. The germline CDR1 and CDR2 sequences are MNHEY and SMNVEV (reference sequence). The CDR3 consists of 15 residues. V lost 4 bases, J lost 6 bases, and 4 bases stayed unmatched.

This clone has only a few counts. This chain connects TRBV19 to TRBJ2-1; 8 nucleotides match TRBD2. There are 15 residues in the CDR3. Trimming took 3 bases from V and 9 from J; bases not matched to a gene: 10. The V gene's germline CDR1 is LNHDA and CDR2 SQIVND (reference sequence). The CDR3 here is CASSISGREIVEQFF. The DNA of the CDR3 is TGTGCCAGTAGTATTTCCGGGAGGGAAATCGTTGAGCAGTTCTTC. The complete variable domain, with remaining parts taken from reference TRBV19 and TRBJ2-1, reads DGGITQSPKYLFRKEGQNVTLSCEQNLNHDAMYWYRQDPGQGLRLIYYSQIVNDFQKGDIAEGYSVSREKKESFPLTVTSAQKNPTAFYLCASSISGREIVEQFFGPGTRLTVL.

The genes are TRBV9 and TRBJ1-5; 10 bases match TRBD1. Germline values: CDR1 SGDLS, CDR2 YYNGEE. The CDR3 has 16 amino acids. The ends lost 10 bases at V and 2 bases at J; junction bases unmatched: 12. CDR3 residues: CAPPGTGEVGNQPQHF. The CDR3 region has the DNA TGTGCCCCCCCCGGGACAGGGGAGGTTGGCAATCAGCCCCAGCATTTT. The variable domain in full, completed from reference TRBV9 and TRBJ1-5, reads DSGVTQTPKHLITATGQRVTLRCSPRSGDLSVYWYQQSLDQGLQFLIQYYNGEERAKGNILERFSAQQFPDLHSELNLSSLELGDSALYFCAPPGTGEVGNQPQHFGDGTRLSIL.

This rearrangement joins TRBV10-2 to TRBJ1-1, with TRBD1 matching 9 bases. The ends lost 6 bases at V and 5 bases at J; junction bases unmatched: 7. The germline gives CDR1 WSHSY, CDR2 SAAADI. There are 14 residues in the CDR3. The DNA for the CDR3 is TGCGCCAGCAGCTTAACAGGGGGCAGGACTGAAGCTTTCTTT. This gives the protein CASSLTGGRTEAFF.